This TCR beta chain was sequenced in a study of identical twins. Trimming pared 3 bases from V and 3 bases from J, leaving 11 bases between. This CDR3 is 14 amino acids long. This clonotype was observed many times. TCRdb analysed the 5' RACE reads with MiXCR anew, one entry per CDR3 protein. The data show about 280,000 distinct CDR3 sequences, 6.5% to 9.5% seen once. The same data also contributed to another study, on yellow fever vaccine responses in identical twins.

This TCR came from a woman in her late teens or twenties in good health. Sequencing was carried out using memory (CD45RO+) T cells sorted from blood. The chain couples TRBV12-3 or TRBV12-4 to TRBJ1-1; D remains ambiguous. The CDR3 reads CASSFIVRDTEAFF. The CDR3 nucleotides are TGTGCCAGCAGTTTCATAGTGAGGGACACTGAAGCTTTCTTT.